This T cell receptor beta chain originates from a study of cytomegalovirus exposure and HLA in healthy donors. Findings and caveats of the study: Later analysis showed most CMV-associated TCR beta chains appearing HLA-restricted. In a later analysis, DRB1 alleles had the most associated TCRs; HLA-C alleles the fewest. Among TCR sequences, most were rare, though some public TCRs appeared in many donors. In an earlier analysis, about 87% or about 30%: the productive usage of most TCR beta V segments.

13 Jbeta primers and 60 Vbeta primers were used for the PCR. The method was immunoSEQ multiplex PCR; TCRdb's version includes in-frame clones alone and lacks a portion of them. The sample contains 110,000 to 150,000 clones, more than 8% of which appear only once. Remarks on this clone: Its cognate antigen is unknown.

There are 16 residues in the CDR3. The germline gives CDR1 LGHNA, CDR2 YNFKEQ. V shed 3 bases and J 8 bases; nucleotides not matched to a gene: 11. The source material was PBMCs. V and J are TRBV4-2 and TRBJ2-1; 9 positions agree with TRBD2. The sequence was obtained from a man aged 50-60 years in good health and CMV-seronegative. The CDR3 DNA follows: TGTGCCAGCAGCCAGCAAAATAGCGGGAGTTTGGATGAGCAGTTCTTC. Its protein product is CASSQQNSGSLDEQFF.